A single count supports the clone carrying this TCR beta chain. The entry originates in a study of OX40 agonist ivuxolimab in advanced cancers. Produced via immunoSEQ multiplex PCR; TCRdb's table is partial and in-frame only. Among some 43,000 clones listed, 87% were seen once. Blood got drawn at baseline, again on cycle 4 day 1, and then on cycle 7 day 1. Deletions cut 1 base from V and 1 base from J, with 11 bases between. Germline loops: CDR1 SGHTA, CDR2 FQGTGA. The CDR3 is 15 amino acids. The sequencing here drew on CD4+ or CD8+ T cells sorted from blood, taken in a trial of the OX40 agonist ivuxolimab. The rearrangement links TRBV7-3 to TRBJ2-7; D gene ambiguous. The TCR sequence derives from an adult with an advanced solid tumor such as melanoma, head and neck, liver or kidney cancer. The CDR3 DNA reads as TGTGCCAGCAGCTTAAAGGGTGGGCAGTCCTACGAGCAGTACTTC. This encodes CASSLKGGQSYEQYF.